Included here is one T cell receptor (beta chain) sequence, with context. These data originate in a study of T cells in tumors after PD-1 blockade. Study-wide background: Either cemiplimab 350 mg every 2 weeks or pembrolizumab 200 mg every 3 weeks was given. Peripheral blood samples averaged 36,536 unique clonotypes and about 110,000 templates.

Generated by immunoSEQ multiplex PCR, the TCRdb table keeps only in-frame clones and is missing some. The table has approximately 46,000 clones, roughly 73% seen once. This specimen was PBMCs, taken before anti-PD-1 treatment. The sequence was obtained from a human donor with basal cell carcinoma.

The CDR3 coding sequence is TGTGCCAGCAGCCCAGGACTGCACTATGGCTACACCTTC. Its translation is CASSPGLHYGYTF. This chain uses TRBV9 with TRBJ1-2; no reliable D call. CDR3 length: 13 amino acids. Germline V gene sequence: CDR1 SGDLS, CDR2 YYNGEE. V was clipped by 4 bases and J by 3 bases, with 10 bases between them.